A single sample gave rise to the 11 T cell receptor beta chains below, sequenced in a study of cytomegalovirus exposure and HLA in healthy donors. 13 Jbeta primers and 60 Vbeta primers were used for the PCR. Repertoires were generated with immunoSEQ multiplex PCR, while TCRdb's copy carries only in-frame clones and drops some. Among approximately 72,000 clones listed, approximately 82% were seen once. The sample consisted of PBMCs. The source of these receptors is a man in his late teens or twenties in good health and CMV-seronegative.

The chain links TRBV19 to TRBJ1-6; 8 nucleotides align to TRBD1. This CDR3 has 20 amino acids. Germline values: CDR1 LNHDA, CDR2 SQIVND (reference sequence). Trimming cost V 6 bases and J 0 bases; bases outside gene matches: 16. CDR3 protein: CASRRGRGRGTSSYNSPLHF. CDR3 sequence (DNA): TGTGCCAGTAGACGGGGCAGGGGGCGCGGAACGAGCTCCTATAATTCACCCCTCCACTTT.

The chain recombines TRBV19 with TRBJ1-1, with D possibly matching TRBD1 (6 bases). V was pared by 8 bases and J by 4 bases, with 17 bases between. Germline CDR1 LNHDA, CDR2 SQIVND (reference sequence). CDR3 length: 14 amino acids. CDR3 nucleotide sequence: TGTGCCAGTCGAAACAGGGAGAGAATCACTGAAGCTTTCTTT. Translation: CASRNRERITEAFF.

This clone was detected once. This chain links TRBV5-1 with TRBJ2-1, with 10 positions matching TRBD2. The CDR3 is 15 amino acids. Germline V CDR1 and CDR2: SGHRS, YFSETQ. J gave up 9 bases and V 0 bases, and 6 bases lay outside the gene matches. The CDR3 DNA is TGCGCCAGCAGCTTGGGGCTAGCGGGAGTATCTGAGCAGTTCTTC. It codes for CASSLGLAGVSEQFF. The full variable domain, its missing parts supplied by reference TRBV5-1 and TRBJ2-1, is KAGVTQTPRYLIKTRGQQVTLSCSPISGHRSVSWYQQTPGQGLQFLFEYFSETQRNKGNFPGRFSGRQFSNSRSEMNVSTLELGDSALYLCASSLGLAGVSEQFFGPGTRLTVL.

The rearrangement uses TRBV28 and TRBJ1-5; no firm D call. This CDR3 spans 18 amino acids. Deletions cut 6 bases from V and 1 base from J, with 22 bases between. In germline, CDR1 is MDHEN, CDR2 SYDVKM. This CDR3 is CASSRIGVGLLSNQPQHF. The CDR3 nucleotides read TGTGCCAGCAGCCGTATTGGGGTCGGACTCTTAAGCAATCAGCCCCAGCATTTT. Variable domain in full (rest from reference TRBV28 and TRBJ1-5): DVKVTQSSRYLVKRTGEKVFLECVQDMDHENMFWYRQDPGLGLRLIYFSYDVKMKEKGDIPEGYSVSREKKERFSLILESASTNQTSMYLCASSRIGVGLLSNQPQHFGDGTRLSIL.

V usage is TRBV7-8 and J usage is TRBJ1-1; 11 nucleotides align to TRBD1. The CDR3 extends over 14 amino acids. V was pared by 4 bases and J by 10 bases, with 8 bases of the junction left unmatched. Germline V CDR1 and CDR2: SGHVS, FQNEAQ. This CDR3 reads CASSSGQGALGAFF. The DNA of the CDR3 is TGTGCCAGCAGCTCCGGACAGGGGGCTCTCGGAGCTTTCTTT. The complete variable domain, with remaining parts taken from reference TRBV7-8 and TRBJ1-1, reads GAGVSQSPRYKVAKRGQDVALRCDPISGHVSLFWYQQALGQGPEFLTYFQNEAQLDKSGLPSDRFFAERPEGSVSTLKIQRTQQEDSAVYLCASSSGQGALGAFFGQGTRLTVV.

The genes are TRBV27 and TRBJ2-5, with 10 positions matching TRBD2. CDR3 length: 16 amino acids. Germline loops: CDR1 MNHEY, CDR2 SMNVEV (reference sequence). With V trimmed by 6 bases and J by 1 base, 8 bases remained unmatched. For the CDR3, the DNA is TGTGCCAGCAGGCCATGGACTAGCGGAACCCAAGAGACCCAGTACTTC. Translating it yields CASRPWTSGTQETQYF.

As for this clone: The identical CDR3 is also encoded by other nucleotide sequences in the sample. This chain links TRBV5-1 with TRBJ2-3; 8 nucleotides align to TRBD1. The CDR3 is 14 residues long. Germline loops: CDR1 SGHRS, CDR2 YFSETQ. V lost 4 bases, J lost 6 bases, and 7 bases stayed unmatched. The CDR3 sequence: CASSLGTGKDTQYF. CDR3 DNA sequence: TGCGCCAGCAGCCTCGGGACAGGAAAGGATACGCAGTATTTT.

DNA for the CDR3: TGTGCCAGCAGCCAAGATAGGGCCCCGGGACAGAGCTACGAGCAGTACTTC. This encodes CASSQDRAPGQSYEQYF. The V gene is TRBV4-2, the J gene TRBJ2-7; the match to TRBD1 covers 7 bases. The V gene's germline CDR1 is LGHNA and CDR2 YNFKEQ. The CDR3 is made up of 17 amino acids. The ends lost 0 bases at V and 3 bases at J; junction bases unmatched: 11.

V is TRBV7-9 and J is TRBJ1-5; unclear D gene. Germline V gene data show CDR1 as SEHNR and CDR2 as FQNEAQ (reference sequence). V lost 1 base, J lost 8 bases, and 9 bases lay in between. This CDR3 contains 13 residues. The CDR3 protein is CASSLVPQEPQHF. The CDR3 coding sequence is TGTGCCAGCAGCTTAGTTCCCCAGGAGCCCCAGCATTTT.

The rearrangement links TRBV28 to TRBJ1-4, with 9 nucleotides matching TRBD1. The trim removed 8 bases at V and 5 bases at J, leaving 9 bases unmatched. CDR1 is MDHEN, CDR2 SYDVKM, per germline. The CDR3 contains 15 residues. The CDR3 bases are TGTGCCAGCCGAATTCTCGGGACAGGGAATGAAAAACTGTTTTTT. Translating gives CASRILGTGNEKLFF.

CDR3 in DNA: TGTGCCAGCAGCGTGACTAGCGGGGGGACAGATACGCAGTATTTT. The encoded protein is CASSVTSGGTDTQYF. The chain is built from TRBV11-1 and TRBJ2-3; TRBD2 agrees at 13 bases. Trimming removed 5 bases from V and 3 bases from J; junction bases left unmatched: 2. Per germline, CDR1 SGHAT and CDR2 FQDESV (reference sequence). The CDR3 length is 15 residues. The full variable domain, completed using reference TRBV11-1 and TRBJ2-3, is EAEVAQSPRYKITEKSQAVAFWCDPISGHATLYWYRQILGQGPELLVQFQDESVVDDSQLPKDRFSAERLKGVDSTLKIQPAELGDSAMYLCASSVTSGGTDTQYFGPGTRLTVL.